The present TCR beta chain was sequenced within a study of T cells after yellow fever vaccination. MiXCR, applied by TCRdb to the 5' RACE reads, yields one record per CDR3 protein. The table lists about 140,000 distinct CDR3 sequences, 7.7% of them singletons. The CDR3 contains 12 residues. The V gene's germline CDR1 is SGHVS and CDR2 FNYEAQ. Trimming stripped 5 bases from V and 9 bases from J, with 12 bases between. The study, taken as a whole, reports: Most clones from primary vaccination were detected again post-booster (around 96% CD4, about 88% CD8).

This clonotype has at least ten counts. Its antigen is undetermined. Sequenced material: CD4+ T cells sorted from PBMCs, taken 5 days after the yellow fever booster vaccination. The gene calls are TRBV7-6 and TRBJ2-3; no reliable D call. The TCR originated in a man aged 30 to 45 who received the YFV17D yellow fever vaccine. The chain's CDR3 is CASSPYQATQYF. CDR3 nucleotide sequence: TGTGCCAGCAGCCCGTATCAGGCAACGCAGTATTTT.